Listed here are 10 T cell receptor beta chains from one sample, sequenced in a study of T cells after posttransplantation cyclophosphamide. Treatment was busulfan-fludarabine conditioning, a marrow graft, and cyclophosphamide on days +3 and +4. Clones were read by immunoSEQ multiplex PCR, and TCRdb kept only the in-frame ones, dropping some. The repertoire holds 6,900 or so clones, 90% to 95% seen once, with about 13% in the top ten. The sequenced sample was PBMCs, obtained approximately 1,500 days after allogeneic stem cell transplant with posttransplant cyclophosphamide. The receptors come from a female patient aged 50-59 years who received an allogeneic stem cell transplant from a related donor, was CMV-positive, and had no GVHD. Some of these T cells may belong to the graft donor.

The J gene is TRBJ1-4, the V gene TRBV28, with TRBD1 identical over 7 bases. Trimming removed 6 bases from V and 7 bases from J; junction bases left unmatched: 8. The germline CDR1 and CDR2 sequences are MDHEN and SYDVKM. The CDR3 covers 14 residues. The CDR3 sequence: CASSTGTEPEKLFF. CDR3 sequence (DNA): TGTGCCAGCAGCACCGGGACAGAACCTGAAAAACTGTTTTTT.

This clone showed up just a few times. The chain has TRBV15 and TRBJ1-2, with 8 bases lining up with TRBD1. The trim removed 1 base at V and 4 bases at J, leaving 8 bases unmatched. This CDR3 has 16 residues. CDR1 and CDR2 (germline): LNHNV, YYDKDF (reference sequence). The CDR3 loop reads CATSRGGAGGSYGYTF. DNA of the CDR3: TGTGCCACCAGCAGAGGTGGGGCAGGGGGCAGCTATGGCTACACCTTC.

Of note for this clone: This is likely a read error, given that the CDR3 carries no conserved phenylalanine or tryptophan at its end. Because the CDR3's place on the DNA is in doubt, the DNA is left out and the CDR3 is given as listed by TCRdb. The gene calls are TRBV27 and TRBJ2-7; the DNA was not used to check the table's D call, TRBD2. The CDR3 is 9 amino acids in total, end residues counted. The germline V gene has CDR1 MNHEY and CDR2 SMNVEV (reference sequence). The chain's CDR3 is CASSVTSGP.

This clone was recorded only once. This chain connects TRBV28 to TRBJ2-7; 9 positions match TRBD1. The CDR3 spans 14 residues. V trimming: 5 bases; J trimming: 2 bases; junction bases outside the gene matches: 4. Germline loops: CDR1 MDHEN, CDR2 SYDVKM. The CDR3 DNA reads TGTGCCAGCAGTGCAGGACAGGGGCCCTACGAGCAGTACTTC. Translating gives CASSAGQGPYEQYF.

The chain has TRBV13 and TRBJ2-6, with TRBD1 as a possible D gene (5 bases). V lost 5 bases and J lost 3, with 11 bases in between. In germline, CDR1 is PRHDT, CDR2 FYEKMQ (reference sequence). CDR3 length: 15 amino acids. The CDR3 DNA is TGTGCCAGCAGCCTCCGGACATTTGGGGCCAACGTCCTGACTTTC. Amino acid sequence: CASSLRTFGANVLTF.

CDR3 nucleotide sequence: TGTGCCAGCAGCTTAGCAGGGAGGACTGAAGCTTTCTTT. As protein: CASSLAGRTEAFF. The J gene is TRBJ1-1, the V gene TRBV11-2, with D possibly being TRBD1 (5 bases). Germline CDR1 is SGHAT and CDR2 is FQNNGV. Trimming shortened V by 1 base and J by 5 bases, and 8 bases separated the two germline ends. The CDR3 has 13 residues.

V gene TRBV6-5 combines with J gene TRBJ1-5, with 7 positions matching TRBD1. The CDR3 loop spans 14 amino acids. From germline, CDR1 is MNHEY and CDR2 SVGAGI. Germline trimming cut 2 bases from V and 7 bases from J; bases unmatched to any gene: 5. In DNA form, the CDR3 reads TGTGCCAGCAGTTACGACAGGGATGGGCAGCCCCAGCATTTT. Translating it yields CASSYDRDGQPQHF.

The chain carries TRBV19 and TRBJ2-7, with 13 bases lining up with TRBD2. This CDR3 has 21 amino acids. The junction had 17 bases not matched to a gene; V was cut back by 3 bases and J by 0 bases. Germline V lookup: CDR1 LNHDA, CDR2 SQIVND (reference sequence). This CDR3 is CASSIKVPGLAGPISSYEQYF. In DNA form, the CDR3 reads TGTGCCAGTAGTATCAAGGTTCCGGGACTAGCGGGACCTATTAGCTCCTACGAGCAGTACTTC.

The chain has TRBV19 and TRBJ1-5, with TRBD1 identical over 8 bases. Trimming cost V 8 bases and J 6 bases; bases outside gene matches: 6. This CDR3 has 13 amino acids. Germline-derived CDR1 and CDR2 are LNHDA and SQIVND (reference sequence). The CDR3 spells CASETGGGQPQHF. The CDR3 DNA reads TGTGCCAGTGAAACAGGGGGGGGTCAGCCCCAGCATTTT.

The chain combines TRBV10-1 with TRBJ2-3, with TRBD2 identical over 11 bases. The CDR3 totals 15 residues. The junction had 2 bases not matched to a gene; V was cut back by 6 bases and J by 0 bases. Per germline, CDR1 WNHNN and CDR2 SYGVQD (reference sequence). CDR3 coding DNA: TGCGCCAGCAGGGCTAGCGGGAGGAGCACAGATACGCAGTATTTT. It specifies CASRASGRSTDTQYF.